The source of this T cell receptor (beta chain) is a study of cytomegalovirus exposure and HLA in healthy donors. The wider study: A previous analysis identified more than 100 million unique TCR beta sequences derived from some 170 million T cells. The study, taken as a whole, reports: Listed as cytomegalovirus-associated were over 150 TCR beta chains.

This clone was observed a handful of times. The target antigen is unknown. PCR amplification relied on 60 Vbeta primers (plus 13 Jbeta primers). The assay was immunoSEQ multiplex PCR, and TCRdb's table has in-frame clones only and misses some. This sample has 130,000 to 150,000 clones, with 82% found just once. This TCR came from a woman in her sixties in good health and CMV-seropositive. The sequenced sample consisted of PBMCs.

The CDR3 reads CASSEWGPMQPQHF. Written as DNA, the CDR3 is TGTGCCAGCAGTGAATGGGGCCCCATGCAGCCCCAGCATTTT. This sequence joins TRBV6-5 and TRBJ1-5, with D perhaps matching TRBD1 (5 bases). V lost 5 bases and J lost 7, with 15 bases in between. The germline CDR1 and CDR2 sequences are MNHEY and SVGAGI. This CDR3 has 14 amino acids.